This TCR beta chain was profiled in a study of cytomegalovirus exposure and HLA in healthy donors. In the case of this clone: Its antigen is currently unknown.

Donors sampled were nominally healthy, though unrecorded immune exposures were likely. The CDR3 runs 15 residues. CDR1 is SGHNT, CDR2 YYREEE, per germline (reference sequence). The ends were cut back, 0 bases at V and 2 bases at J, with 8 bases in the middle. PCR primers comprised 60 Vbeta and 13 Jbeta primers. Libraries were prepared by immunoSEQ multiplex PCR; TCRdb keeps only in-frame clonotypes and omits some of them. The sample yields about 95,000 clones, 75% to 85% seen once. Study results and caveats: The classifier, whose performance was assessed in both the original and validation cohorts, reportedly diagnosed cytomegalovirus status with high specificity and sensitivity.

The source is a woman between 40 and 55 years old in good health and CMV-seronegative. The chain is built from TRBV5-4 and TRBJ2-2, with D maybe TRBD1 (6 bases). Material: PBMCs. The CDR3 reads CASSLGGTNTGELFF. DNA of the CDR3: TGTGCCAGCAGCTTGGGTGGGACAAACACCGGGGAGCTGTTTTTT.